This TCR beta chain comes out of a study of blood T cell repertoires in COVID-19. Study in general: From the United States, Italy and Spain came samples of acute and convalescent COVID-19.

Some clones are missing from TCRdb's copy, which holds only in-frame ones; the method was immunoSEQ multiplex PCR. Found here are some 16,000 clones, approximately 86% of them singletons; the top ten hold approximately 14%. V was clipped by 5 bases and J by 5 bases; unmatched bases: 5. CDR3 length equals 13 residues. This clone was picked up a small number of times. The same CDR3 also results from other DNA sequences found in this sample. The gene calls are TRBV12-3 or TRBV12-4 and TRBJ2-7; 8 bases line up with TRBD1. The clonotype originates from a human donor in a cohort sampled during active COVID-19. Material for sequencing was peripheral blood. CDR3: CASSLGQGHEQYF. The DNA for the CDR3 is TGTGCCAGCAGTCTTGGACAGGGCCACGAGCAGTACTTC.